One and the same sample provided the 31 T cell receptor beta chains below, sequenced in a study of blood T cell repertoires in COVID-19. Repertoires were generated with immunoSEQ multiplex PCR, while TCRdb's copy carries only in-frame clones and drops some. The sample holds around 450,000 clones, 85% to 90% seen once. Material for sequencing was peripheral blood. The receptors were sampled from a woman in her thirties with acute or convalescent COVID-19.

This rearrangement joins TRBV3-1 (or the pseudogene TRBV3-2) to TRBJ2-7; 9 bases match TRBD2. The V and J ends lost 11 bases and 4 bases, in that order; junction bases with no gene match: 9. CDR1 LGHDT and CDR2 YNNKEL come from the germline V gene (reference sequence). The CDR3 length is 13 residues. The DNA of the CDR3 is TGTGCCGTCGGAGTAGCGGGGGTTTACGAGCAGTACTTC. Its protein product is CAVGVAGVYEQYF.

CDR3 residues: CASSQDSGYFYGYTF. As DNA, the CDR3 is TGTGCCAGCAGCCAAGACAGCGGATACTTCTATGGCTACACCTTC. V gene TRBV3-1 (or the pseudogene TRBV3-2) combines with J gene TRBJ1-2; D call uncertain. The germline V gene encodes CDR1 LGHDT and CDR2 YNNKEL (reference sequence). Trimming left V 0 bases short and J 4 bases short, with 12 bases between. The CDR3 loop spans 15 amino acids.

In its sample, this clone was seen a few times. Different DNA sequences within this sample yield the same CDR3. The chain joins TRBV30 to TRBJ1-5; D might be TRBD1 (5 bases). The germline V and J ends were trimmed by 0 bases and 2 bases, with 11 bases remaining between them. From germline, CDR1 is GTSNPN and CDR2 SVGIG (reference sequence). The CDR3 length is 15 residues. CDR3 in amino acids: CAWSVGGGGNQPQHF. CDR3 coding DNA: TGTGCCTGGAGTGTTGGGGGAGGAGGCAATCAGCCCCAGCATTTT.

This clone has a handful of counts. J is TRBJ2-1 and V is TRBV7-9, with a possible D match to TRBD2 (7 bases). V lost 2 bases to trimming and J lost 10 bases, with 15 bases between them. The CDR3 consists of 14 residues. Germline V CDR1 and CDR2: SEHNR, FQNEAQ (reference sequence). The CDR3 loop reads CASSLQGGAGEQFF. The CDR3 DNA reads TGTGCCAGCAGCTTACAAGGGGGGGCTGGAGAGCAGTTCTTC.

The chain employs TRBV9 and TRBJ2-5, with 9 bases identical to TRBD2. V shed 3 bases, J shed 1 base, and the junction held 4 bases outside the gene matches. CDR1 is SGDLS and CDR2 is YYNGEE in the germline V gene. The CDR3 has 15 residues. DNA of the CDR3: TGTGCCAGCAGCGGTAGCGGGGGTTTCCAAGAGACCCAGTACTTC. Encoded protein: CASSGSGGFQETQYF.

The chain combines TRBV5-4 with TRBJ1-3; D call uncertain. The germline CDR1 and CDR2 sequences are SGHNT and YYREEE (reference sequence). V was pared by 10 bases and J by 0 bases, with 11 bases between. This CDR3 comprises 13 residues. In DNA form, the CDR3 reads TGTGCCGCGAGGACTTACTCTGGAAACACCATATATTTT. It is translated as CAARTYSGNTIYF.

The chain recombines TRBV5-1 with TRBJ2-5; 14 nucleotides match TRBD2. CDR1 and CDR2 (germline): SGHRS, YFSETQ. The CDR3 runs 17 residues. After removal of 2 bases from V and 5 bases from J, the junction contained 8 bases not matched to a gene. The CDR3 region is CASSFRLAGGQLETQYF. The CDR3 coding sequence is TGCGCCAGCAGCTTCAGACTAGCGGGGGGGCAGCTGGAGACCCAGTACTTC.

This clone has only one observation. The rearrangement links TRBV6-5 to TRBJ1-1; D remains unclear. V was clipped by 2 bases and J by 4 bases, with 11 bases between them. CDR1 is MNHEY, CDR2 SVGAGI, per germline. The CDR3 is made up of 14 amino acids. The CDR3 protein is CASSYGPQATEAFF. CDR3 DNA sequence: TGTGCCAGCAGTTACGGGCCACAAGCCACTGAAGCTTTCTTT.

The V and J genes are TRBV27 and TRBJ2-7; 7 bases agree with TRBD1. This CDR3 has 15 residues. Germline V gives CDR1 MNHEY, CDR2 SMNVEV (reference sequence). V lost 5 bases to trimming and J lost 0 bases; unmatched junction nucleotides: 7. The CDR3 DNA reads TGTGCCAGCAGTCTTCGACAGGGAAGCTCCTACGAGCAGTACTTC. Translated, it gives CASSLRQGSSYEQYF.

This sequence joins TRBV18 and TRBJ2-1; TRBD2 agrees at 9 bases. The CDR3 loop spans 17 amino acids. CDR1 is KGHSH, CDR2 LQKENI, per germline. V gave up 1 base and J gave up 0 bases; unmatched junction bases: 4. The CDR3 coding sequence is TGTGCCAGCTCACCACTTAGCGGGGGTTCCTCCTACAATGAGCAGTTCTTC. It yields the protein CASSPLSGGSSYNEQFF.

This chain uses TRBV3-1 (or the pseudogene TRBV3-2) with TRBJ1-6; maybe TRBD1 (5 bases). The length of the CDR3 is 12 residues. Germline V gene lookup returns CDR1 LGHDT and CDR2 YNNKEL (reference sequence). Trimming took 9 bases from V and 14 from J, leaving 17 bases between them. The CDR3 loop reads CASSRLGEALHF. CDR3 in DNA: TGTGCCAGTTCACGATTAGGGGAGGCCCTCCACTTT.

This chain uses TRBV9 with TRBJ1-5; D not resolved. V dropped 0 bases and J dropped 7 bases, with 14 bases sitting between them. There are 15 residues in the CDR3. Germline lookup yields CDR1 SGDLS and CDR2 YYNGEE. The CDR3 coding sequence is TGTGCCAGCAGCGTAGGAGGCGGCACTAGCCAGCCCCAGCATTTT. Translating it yields CASSVGGGTSQPQHF.

This clone occurred a few times. This chain uses TRBV4-1 with TRBJ1-2, with TRBD1 identical over 8 bases. Germline V lookup: CDR1 MGHRA, CDR2 YSYEKL. The length of the CDR3 is 16 residues. The J segment lost 7 bases and the V segment lost 1 base, leaving 11 bases of the junction unmatched. The CDR3: CASSQVSPDRVTGYTF. The CDR3 coding sequence is TGCGCCAGCAGCCAAGTTTCTCCGGACAGGGTAACTGGCTACACCTTC.

V and J are TRBV9 and TRBJ2-1; the D is unclear. Germline lookup yields CDR1 SGDLS and CDR2 YYNGEE. The CDR3 contains 12 residues. The V end was cut by 2 bases, the J end by 5 bases, with 5 bases between. The CDR3 DNA reads as TGTGCCAGCAGCGTTACTGACAATGAGCAGTTCTTC. The encoded protein is CASSVTDNEQFF.

J is TRBJ2-5 and V is TRBV9, with D possibly matching TRBD1 (5 bases). Trimming removed 4 bases at V and 5 bases at J, with 15 bases between. The CDR3 spans 14 residues. From germline, CDR1 is SGDLS and CDR2 YYNGEE. CDR3 region: CASSRDQGRETQYF. The CDR3 nucleotides read TGTGCCAGCAGCCGCGATCAGGGCCGGGAGACCCAGTACTTC.

V is TRBV12-5 and J is TRBJ2-6; possible D gene TRBD2, 5 bases. From germline, CDR1 is LGHNT and CDR2 FRNRAP. The length of the CDR3 is 19 residues. The V and J ends lost 1 base and 2 bases respectively, with 18 bases between them. This CDR3 is CASGLDASVWGAGANVLTF. For the CDR3, the DNA is TGTGCTAGTGGTTTGGACGCATCCGTCTGGGGAGCTGGGGCCAACGTCCTGACTTTC.

The chain uses TRBV7-2 and TRBJ2-5; 10 nucleotides line up with TRBD2. Germline V gene lookup returns CDR1 SGHTA and CDR2 FQGNSA. V lost 3 bases and J lost 4; bases outside the gene matches: 2. This CDR3 region has 14 residues. The CDR3 loop reads CASSFGLAAETQYF. The CDR3 nucleotides read TGTGCCAGCAGCTTCGGACTAGCGGCAGAGACCCAGTACTTC.

This clone was seen once. This chain connects TRBV4-1 to TRBJ2-3; D may be TRBD1 (5 bases). The CDR3 runs to 14 residues. Germline CDR1 reads MGHRA; CDR2 reads YSYEKL. V was pared by 2 bases and J by 1 base, with 7 bases between. CDR3 sequence reads: CASSQLQGTDTQYF. CDR3 DNA sequence: TGCGCCAGCAGCCAACTACAGGGCACAGATACGCAGTATTTT.

The rearrangement uses TRBV5-6 and TRBJ2-5; TRBD2 matches at 7 bases. The trim removed 5 bases at V and 7 bases at J, leaving 5 bases unmatched. This CDR3 is 12 amino acids long. CDR1 SGHDT and CDR2 YYEEEE come from the germline V gene. CDR3 bases: TGTGCCAGCAGTCCGGGGGGTGGGACCCAGTACTTC. Translating gives CASSPGGGTQYF. Based on the CDR3 plus reference TRBV5-6 and TRBJ2-5, the full variable domain is DAGVTQSPTHLIKTRGQQVTLRCSPKSGHDTVSWYQQALGQGPQFIFQYYEEEERQRGNFPDRFSGHQFPNYSSELNVNALLLGDSALYLCASSPGGGTQYFGPGTRLLVL.

This sequence joins TRBV18 and TRBJ2-1, with D unresolved. This CDR3 has 12 residues. The germline gives CDR1 KGHSH, CDR2 LQKENI. Between the trimmed V and J ends, which lost 3 bases and 8 bases, there was a span of 8 bases. The CDR3 region has the DNA TGTGCCAGCTCACCGTCGTTAGATGAGCAGTTCTTC. Translation gives CASSPSLDEQFF.

This clone was seen just once. The chain carries TRBV7-3 and TRBJ2-1, with D perhaps matching TRBD2 (5 bases). The germline V gene encodes CDR1 SGHTA and CDR2 FQGTGA. The V and J ends lost 1 base and 6 bases respectively, with 10 bases between them. The CDR3 loop spans 14 amino acids. In DNA form, the CDR3 reads TGTGCCAGCAGCTTAATCGGCCGGGGCAATGAGCAGTTCTTC. Its protein product is CASSLIGRGNEQFF.

The chain is built from TRBV7-9 and TRBJ1-1, with a possible D match to TRBD1 (5 bases). Germline assignment: CDR1 SEHNR and CDR2 FQNEAQ (reference sequence). The CDR3 sequence is 13 residues long. The V and J ends lost 5 bases and 6 bases respectively, with 13 bases between them. CDR3 in DNA: TGTGCCAGCAGCCTAGACCAGGGTGCTGAAGCTTTCTTT. Translated: CASSLDQGAEAFF. The full variable domain, with the rest looked up from reference TRBV7-9 and TRBJ1-1, is DTGVSQNPRHKITKRGQNVTFRCDPISEHNRLYWYRQTLGQGPEFLTYFQNEAQLEKSRLLSDRFSAERPKGSFSTLEIQRTEQGDSAMYLCASSLDQGAEAFFGQGTRLTVV.

V and J are TRBV4-1 and TRBJ2-3, with TRBD1 matching over 7 bases. Trimming removed 4 bases from V and 2 bases from J; junction bases left unmatched: 6. The CDR3 has 15 residues. Germline CDR1 and CDR2: MGHRA and YSYEKL. In DNA, the CDR3 is TGCGCCAGCAGCCCCGGAGGACAGGCCACAGATACGCAGTATTTT. Residues: CASSPGGQATDTQYF.

This CDR3 is CASSLGRGPSRPCNEKLFF. The CDR3 nucleotides are TGTGCCAGCAGCTTAGGAAGGGGGCCCAGTCGACCATGCAATGAAAAACTGTTTTTT. V usage is TRBV7-7 and J usage is TRBJ1-4; TRBD1 agrees at 7 bases. V lost 1 base, J lost 5 bases, and 16 bases stayed unmatched. The CDR3 contains 19 residues. Germline CDR1 and CDR2: SSHAT and FNYEAQ (reference sequence).

The chain carries TRBV3-1 (or the pseudogene TRBV3-2) and TRBJ1-6; D gene ambiguous. Germline CDR1 LGHDT, CDR2 YNNKEL (reference sequence). This CDR3 is 18 amino acids long. Trimming removed 0 bases at V and 2 bases at J, with 14 bases between. This CDR3 reads CASSQEITGIAYNSPLHF. The CDR3 DNA reads as TGTGCCAGCAGCCAAGAAATAACGGGGATCGCCTATAATTCACCCCTCCACTTT.

This chain links TRBV7-3 with TRBJ2-3; 10 positions agree with TRBD1. Germline V gives CDR1 SGHTA, CDR2 FQGTGA. V shed 1 base and J 5 bases; nucleotides not matched to a gene: 12. There are 18 residues in the CDR3. The CDR3 protein is CASSLSYRGTGERDTQYF. CDR3 DNA: TGTGCCAGCAGCTTAAGTTATAGGGGGACAGGGGAGCGAGATACGCAGTATTTT.

The chain joins TRBV7-3 to TRBJ2-5; 7 positions match TRBD1. The trim removed 2 bases at V and 2 bases at J, leaving 5 bases unmatched. The germline CDR1 and CDR2 sequences are SGHTA and FQGTGA. This CDR3 contains 15 residues. The CDR3 nucleotides read TGTGCCAGCAGCTTAGAGGGGGCGAGGCAAGAGACCCAGTACTTC. Translating gives CASSLEGARQETQYF.

The V call is TRBV15, the J call TRBJ2-5; a weak D match, TRBD1 (5 bases). V gave up 0 bases and J gave up 2 bases, with 13 bases separating them. The CDR3 loop spans 16 amino acids. Germline V gene lookup returns CDR1 LNHNV and CDR2 YYDKDF (reference sequence). CDR3 coding DNA: TGTGCCACCAGCAGAGATTCGGCAGGGTGGCAAGAGACCCAGTACTTC. Protein product: CATSRDSAGWQETQYF. The entire variable domain, with the rest obtained from reference TRBV15 and TRBJ2-5, is as follows: DAMVIQNPRYQVTQFGKPVTLSCSQTLNHNVMYWYQQKSSQAPKLLFHYYDKDFNNEADTPDNFQSRRPNTSFCFLDIRSPGLGDTAMYLCATSRDSAGWQETQYFGPGTRLLVL.

The J gene is TRBJ1-4, the V gene TRBV5-5; 8 bases map to TRBD1. CDR1 SGHKS and CDR2 YYEKEE come from the germline V gene (reference sequence). The CDR3 consists of 15 residues. The trim removed 0 bases at V and 14 bases at J, leaving 12 bases unmatched. The CDR3 DNA is TGTGCCAGCAGCTTGGAAAGCCAGGGGGCGAGAGCGCTGTTTTTT. It translates to CASSLESQGARALFF.

The chain joins TRBV27 to TRBJ1-5; D not resolved. The CDR3 length is 14 residues. Trimming pared 0 bases from V and 4 bases from J, leaving 7 bases between. The germline V gene encodes CDR1 MNHEY and CDR2 SMNVEV (reference sequence). The CDR3 sequence: CASSLSPGNQPQHF. In DNA, the CDR3 is TGTGCCAGCAGTTTATCTCCCGGTAATCAGCCCCAGCATTTT.

The chain uses TRBV3-1 (or the pseudogene TRBV3-2) and TRBJ2-7; 11 bases match TRBD2. J was trimmed by 2 bases and V by 0 bases; bases with no gene match: 12. Germline V lookup: CDR1 LGHDT, CDR2 YNNKEL (reference sequence). The CDR3 has 19 residues. CDR3 sequence (DNA): TGTGCCAGCAGCCAAGACGTTATCTGGGGACTAGCGGTTACCTACGAGCAGTACTTC. Amino acids: CASSQDVIWGLAVTYEQYF.